This TCR beta chain was profiled in a study of human T cells and chemical hapten exposure. This clonotype has a count of ten or more. CDR3 size: 18 residues. Germline V gives CDR1 SGHAT, CDR2 FQNNGV. The J segment lost 0 bases and the V segment lost 5 bases, leaving 12 bases of the junction unmatched. MiXCR, applied by TCRdb to the 5' RACE reads, yields one record per CDR3 protein. The sample holds more than 140,000 distinct CDR3 sequences, roughly 4% seen once. The study extracted total RNA from unfractionated whole blood. This TCR was sampled from a female donor in good health. This rearrangement joins TRBV11-2 to TRBJ1-2, with TRBD1 matching over 10 bases. CDR3 nucleotide sequence: TGTGCCAGCAGCCCAGTAAGGGACAGGGGAATAGCTAACTATGGCTACACCTTC. It translates to CASSPVRDRGIANYGYTF.